One sample yielded the 5 T cell receptor beta chains listed below, sequenced in a study of cytomegalovirus exposure and HLA in healthy donors. The PCR was carried out with 60 Vbeta primers and 13 Jbeta primers. The data were produced by immunoSEQ multiplex PCR, yet TCRdb's version contains in-frame clones alone and is incomplete. The sample yields 120,000 or so clones, about 79% seen once. The sequenced sample was PBMCs. These receptors originate from a man younger than 30 in good health and CMV-seronegative.

The CDR3 DNA reads TGTGCCAGCAGCTTCGCTGGTCAGGGGCGACTCTCTGGGGCCAACGTCCTGACTTTC. It encodes CASSFAGQGRLSGANVLTF. This chain links TRBV5-6 with TRBJ2-6; D may be TRBD1 (6 bases). Germline CDR1 reads SGHDT; CDR2 reads YYEEEE. The CDR3 length is 19 residues. Trimming removed 2 bases at V and 0 bases at J, with 18 bases between. Together with reference TRBV5-6 and TRBJ2-6, the CDR3 gives the full variable domain: DAGVTQSPTHLIKTRGQQVTLRCSPKSGHDTVSWYQQALGQGPQFIFQYYEEEERQRGNFPDRFSGHQFPNYSSELNVNALLLGDSALYLCASSFAGQGRLSGANVLTFGAGSRLTVL.

This chain connects TRBV21-1 to TRBJ2-1; TRBD2, the table's D call, was not compared with the DNA. TRBV21-1 is classified as a pseudogene. The CDR3 is 14 amino acids. Here the CDR3 reads CACPLGTYPSGQFF. In DNA, the CDR3 is TGTGCCTGCCCCTTAGGGACTTACCCGTCGGGGCAGTTCTTC.

This sequence joins TRBV29-1 and TRBJ2-3; TRBD2 agrees at 15 bases. Germline trimming cut 6 bases from V and 4 bases from J; bases unmatched to any gene: 5. Looked up from germline, CDR1 is SQVTM and CDR2 is ANQGSEA. CDR3 size: 15 residues. The CDR3 DNA reads as TGCAGCGTGGGACTAGCGGGAGGTAGTGCAGATACGCAGTATTTT. This encodes CSVGLAGGSADTQYF.

V is TRBV5-5 and J is TRBJ1-1; TRBD1 aligns across 7 bases. V was pared by 2 bases and J by 1 base, with 11 bases of the junction left unmatched. In germline, CDR1 is SGHKS, CDR2 YYEKEE (reference sequence). The CDR3 length is 17 residues. CDR3 sequence reads: CASSLGIYGQANTEAFF. The CDR3 nucleotides read TGTGCCAGCAGCTTAGGGATTTACGGACAGGCGAACACTGAAGCTTTCTTT.

The chain uses TRBV28 and TRBJ2-2; TRBD1 matches at 8 bases. The length of the CDR3 is 16 residues. V dropped 3 bases and J dropped 6; count of bases not matched to a gene: 9. CDR1 and CDR2 (germline): MDHEN, SYDVKM. The CDR3 protein is CASSFWGTGSAGELFF. The CDR3 DNA follows: TGTGCCAGCAGTTTTTGGGGGACAGGCTCGGCCGGGGAGCTGTTTTTT.